The present TCR beta chain was sequenced within a study of blood T cell repertoires in COVID-19 (dated by TCRdb to 2018 to 2020). At the level of the whole study: The collaborator samples originated in the United States, Italy and Spain and spanned the acute and convalescent phases of COVID-19. The material from the prospective study consisted of cDNA or gDNA derived from T cells, B-cell-depleted T cells, or PBMCs. HLA class I and class II types, where available, came from metadata supplied by the sample provider rather than from assay-based typing. The sample metadata nearly always contained a de-identified subject ID, COVID-19 status, age in years and sex. The samples were drawn from two sources: the first 160 participants of the ongoing ImmuneRACE study, and some 1,300 subjects contributed by 6 global collaborators. Subjects who had been exposed to COVID-19, were actively infected with it, or had recovered from it provided the deeply sampled blood TCRbeta repertoires that made up the dataset. The repertoires were released in a freely available public database intended as a resource for research on the immune response to SARS-CoV-2.

Broader findings and caveats from the paper: The quantity of clinical and demographic metadata differed by source and by participant and was supplied without curation.

Note on this clone: The target of this receptor is not known. No much larger clone is present one base from it, and per-base qualities are unavailable.

The CDR3 contains 15 residues, cysteine and phenylalanine counted. The only DNA kept is the CDR3, 45 bases in frame from the first base. Relative to germline, V is missing 4 bases and J is missing 4 bases, with 10 bases of the junction outside any gene match. The germline V gene (reference sequence) sets CDR1 to SGHNT and CDR2 to YYREEE. Participants in the prospective study were aged roughly 18 to 100 years, lived in 24 United States geographic areas, and enrolled through a virtual design. In the prospective study, cohorts were assigned on the basis of participant-reported clinical history obtained from a screening survey and a study questionnaire. In the prospective study, mobile phlebotomists collected whole blood, serum and a nasopharyngeal or oropharyngeal swab from each participant. Participants in the prospective study had the option to provide additional blood draws and questionnaires over an approximately 2-month period. Before DNA extraction, prospective study blood samples were shipped either frozen or at room temperature.

The immunoSEQ Assay, a bias-controlled multiplex PCR, was used to amplify TCRbeta CDR3 regions from genomic DNA. In the authors' own workflow: The number of nucleated cells in each sample was estimated from the amplification of reference gene primers within the assay. To quantify the absolute abundance of each unique TCRbeta CDR3 rearrangement, sequence reads were collapsed and filtered. For each sample, productive Simpson clonality was calculated as the square root of Simpson's diversity index across productive rearrangements. The immuneACCESS repertoire file appears here via TCRdb, limited to in-frame rearrangements. These files lack a portion of the clones; in checked studies, under half of the deficit traces to unresolved V genes, and the cause of the others is not known. The V and J calls and clone size were taken over from that table, and D and trimming were inferred from the DNA. In this sample the table shows a few hundred thousand clones, 88% of which occur a single time. Of the sample, more than 1% falls within the top ten clones.

Material: PBMCs or T cells enriched from blood (not recorded which). The V and J genes are TRBV5-4 and TRBJ1-2, with TRBD1 identical over 7 junction bases. The TCR sequence derives from a woman aged 40 to 55 with acute COVID-19. The CDR3 region: CASSPEEGAGYGYTF. The base sequence is TGTGCCAGCAGCCCGGAGGAGGGGGCGGGCTATGGCTACACCTTC.